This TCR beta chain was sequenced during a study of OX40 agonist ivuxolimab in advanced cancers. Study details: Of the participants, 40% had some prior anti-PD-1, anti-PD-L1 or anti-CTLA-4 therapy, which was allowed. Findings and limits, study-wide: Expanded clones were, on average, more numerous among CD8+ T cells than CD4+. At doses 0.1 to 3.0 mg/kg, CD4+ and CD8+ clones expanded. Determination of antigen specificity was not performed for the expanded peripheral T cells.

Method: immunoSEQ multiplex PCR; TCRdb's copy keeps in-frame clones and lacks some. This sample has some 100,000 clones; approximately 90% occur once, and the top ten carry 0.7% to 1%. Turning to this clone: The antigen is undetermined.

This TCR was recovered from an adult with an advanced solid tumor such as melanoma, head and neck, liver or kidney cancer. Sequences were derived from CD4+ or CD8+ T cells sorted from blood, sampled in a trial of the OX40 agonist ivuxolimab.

The DNA of the CDR3 is TGTGCCAGCAGCGGCTTGGGACAGACGAACACTGAAGCTTTCTTT. It yields the protein CASSGLGQTNTEAFF. The chain employs TRBV9 and TRBJ1-1, with 7 nucleotides matching TRBD1. With V trimmed by 3 bases and J by 1 base, 6 bases remained unmatched. Germline V CDR1 and CDR2: SGDLS, YYNGEE. The CDR3 loop spans 15 amino acids.